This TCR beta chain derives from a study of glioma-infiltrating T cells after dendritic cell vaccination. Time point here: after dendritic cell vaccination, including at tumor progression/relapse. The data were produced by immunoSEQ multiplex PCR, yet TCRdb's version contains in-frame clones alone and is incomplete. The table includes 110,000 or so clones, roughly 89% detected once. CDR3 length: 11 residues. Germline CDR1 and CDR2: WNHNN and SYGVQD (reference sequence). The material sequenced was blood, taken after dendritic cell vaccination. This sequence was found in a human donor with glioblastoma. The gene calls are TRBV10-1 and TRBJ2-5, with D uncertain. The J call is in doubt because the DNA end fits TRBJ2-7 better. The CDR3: CASSEAYEQYF. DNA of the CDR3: TGCGCCAGCAGTGAAGCCTACGAGCAGTACTTC.